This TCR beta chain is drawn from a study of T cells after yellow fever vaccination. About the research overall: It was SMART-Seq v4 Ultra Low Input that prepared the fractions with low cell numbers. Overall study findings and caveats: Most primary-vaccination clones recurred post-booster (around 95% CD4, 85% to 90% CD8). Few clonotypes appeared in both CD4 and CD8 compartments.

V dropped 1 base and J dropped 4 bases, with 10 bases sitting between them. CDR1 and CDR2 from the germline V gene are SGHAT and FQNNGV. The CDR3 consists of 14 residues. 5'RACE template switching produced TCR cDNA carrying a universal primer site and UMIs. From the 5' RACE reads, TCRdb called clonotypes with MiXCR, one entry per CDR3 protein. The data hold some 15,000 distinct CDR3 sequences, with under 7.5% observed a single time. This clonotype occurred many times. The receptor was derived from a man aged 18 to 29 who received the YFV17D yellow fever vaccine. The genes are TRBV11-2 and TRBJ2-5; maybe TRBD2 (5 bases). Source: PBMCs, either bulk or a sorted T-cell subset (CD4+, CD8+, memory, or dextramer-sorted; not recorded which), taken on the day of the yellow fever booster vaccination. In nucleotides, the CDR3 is TGTGCCAGCAGCTTAGCGCTTGCGGGAGAGACCCAGTACTTC. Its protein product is CASSLALAGETQYF.